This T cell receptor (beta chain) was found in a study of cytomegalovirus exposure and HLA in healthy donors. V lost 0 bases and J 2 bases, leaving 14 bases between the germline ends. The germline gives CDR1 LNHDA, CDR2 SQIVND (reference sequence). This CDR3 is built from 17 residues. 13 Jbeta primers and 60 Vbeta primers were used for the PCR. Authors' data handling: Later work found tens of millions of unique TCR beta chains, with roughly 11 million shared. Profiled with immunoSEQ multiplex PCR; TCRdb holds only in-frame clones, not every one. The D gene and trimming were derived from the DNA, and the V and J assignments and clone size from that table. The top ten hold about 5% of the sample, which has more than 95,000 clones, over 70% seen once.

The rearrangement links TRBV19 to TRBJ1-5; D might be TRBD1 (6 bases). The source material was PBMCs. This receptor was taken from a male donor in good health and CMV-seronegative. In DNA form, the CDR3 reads TGTGCCAGTAGTATAGATCTCACAGGGTATGGCAATCAGCCCCAGCATTTT. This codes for CASSIDLTGYGNQPQHF.